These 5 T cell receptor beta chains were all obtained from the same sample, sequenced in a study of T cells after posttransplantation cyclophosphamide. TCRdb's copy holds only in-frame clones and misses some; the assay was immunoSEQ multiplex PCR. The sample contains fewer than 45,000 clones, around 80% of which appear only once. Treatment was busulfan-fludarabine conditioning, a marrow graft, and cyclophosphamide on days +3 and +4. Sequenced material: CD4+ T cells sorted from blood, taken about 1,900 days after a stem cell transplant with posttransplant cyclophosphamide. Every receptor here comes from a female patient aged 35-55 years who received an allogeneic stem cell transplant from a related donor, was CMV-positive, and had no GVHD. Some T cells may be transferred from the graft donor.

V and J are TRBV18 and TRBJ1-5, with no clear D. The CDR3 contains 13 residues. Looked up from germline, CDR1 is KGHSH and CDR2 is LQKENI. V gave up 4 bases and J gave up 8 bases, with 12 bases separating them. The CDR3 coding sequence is TGTGCCAGCTCACGATCAGGTGATGAGCCCCAGCATTTT. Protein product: CASSRSGDEPQHF.

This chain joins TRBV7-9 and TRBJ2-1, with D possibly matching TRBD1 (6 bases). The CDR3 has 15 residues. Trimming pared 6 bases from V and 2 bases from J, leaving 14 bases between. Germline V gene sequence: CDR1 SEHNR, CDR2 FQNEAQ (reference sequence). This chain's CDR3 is CASSNRASPYNEQFF. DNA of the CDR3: TGTGCCAGCAGTAACAGGGCTAGCCCCTACAATGAGCAGTTCTTC. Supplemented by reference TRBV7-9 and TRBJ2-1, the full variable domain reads DTGVSQNPRHKITKRGQNVTFRCDPISEHNRLYWYRQTLGQGPEFLTYFQNEAQLEKSRLLSDRFSAERPKGSFSTLEIQRTEQGDSAMYLCASSNRASPYNEQFFGPGTRLTVL.

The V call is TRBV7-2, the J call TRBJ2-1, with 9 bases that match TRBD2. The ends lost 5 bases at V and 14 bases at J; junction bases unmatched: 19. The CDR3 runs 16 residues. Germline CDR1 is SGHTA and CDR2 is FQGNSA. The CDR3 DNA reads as TGTGCCAGCAGCCCCTGGAAAGGGCGGGGGGGCCTGGGGGAGTTCTTC. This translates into CASSPWKGRGGLGEFF.

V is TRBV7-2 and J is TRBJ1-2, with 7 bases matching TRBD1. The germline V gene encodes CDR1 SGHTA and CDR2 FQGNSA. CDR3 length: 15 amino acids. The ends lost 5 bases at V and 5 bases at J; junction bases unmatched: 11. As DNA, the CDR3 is TGTGCCAGCAGCACCCAGGGACAGATTTTTTATGGCTACACCTTC. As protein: CASSTQGQIFYGYTF. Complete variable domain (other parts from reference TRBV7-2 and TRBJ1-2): GAGVSQSPSNKVTEKGKDVELRCDPISGHTALYWYRQSLGQGLEFLIYFQGNSAPDKSGLPSDRFSAERTGGSVSTLTIQRTQQEDSAVYLCASSTQGQIFYGYTFGSGTRLTVV.

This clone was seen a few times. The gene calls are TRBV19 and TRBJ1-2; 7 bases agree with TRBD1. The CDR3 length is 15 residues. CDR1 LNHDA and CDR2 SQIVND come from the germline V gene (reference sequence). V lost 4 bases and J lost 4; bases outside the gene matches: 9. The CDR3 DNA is TGTGCCAGTAGTACCATCGGGACAGCCTCCTATGGCTACACCTTC. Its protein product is CASSTIGTASYGYTF. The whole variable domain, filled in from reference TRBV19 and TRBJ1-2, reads DGGITQSPKYLFRKEGQNVTLSCEQNLNHDAMYWYRQDPGQGLRLIYYSQIVNDFQKGDIAEGYSVSREKKESFPLTVTSAQKNPTAFYLCASSTIGTASYGYTFGSGTRLTVV.